The 3 T cell receptor beta chains below were found in one sample sequenced in a study of blood T cell repertoires in COVID-19. The data were produced by immunoSEQ multiplex PCR, yet TCRdb's version contains in-frame clones alone and is incomplete. In the table there are fewer than 300,000 clones, about nine tenths of which are singletons. What was sequenced was peripheral blood. The receptors originated from a woman aged 40 to 50 who had recovered from COVID-19.

The rearrangement uses TRBV19 and TRBJ2-7, with 12 bases identical to TRBD2. Trimming at V came to 5 bases and at J to 2 bases, leaving 7 bases not matched to a gene. The CDR3 totals 16 residues. Germline V gene data show CDR1 as LNHDA and CDR2 as SQIVND (reference sequence). Written as DNA, the CDR3 is TGTGCCAGTAGTCGAGGACTAGCGGGGCGCCCCTACGAGCAGTACTTC. As protein: CASSRGLAGRPYEQYF.

This clone was observed a few times. The J gene is TRBJ2-1, the V gene TRBV29-1, with 8 positions matching TRBD1. V lost 0 bases and J lost 4; bases outside the gene matches: 8. The CDR3 runs to 16 residues. Germline V lookup: CDR1 SQVTM, CDR2 ANQGSEA. CDR3 nucleotides: TGCAGCGTTGAAGATCCAGGACAGGGTTCTTACAATGAGCAGTTCTTC. Residues: CSVEDPGQGSYNEQFF.

The chain combines TRBV7-6 with TRBJ2-7, with TRBD1 matching over 8 bases. Germline loops: CDR1 SGHVS, CDR2 FNYEAQ. V shed 3 bases, J shed 6 bases, and the junction held 16 bases outside the gene matches. This CDR3 region has 17 residues. CDR3: CASSFPPGTGDHREQYF. The CDR3, as DNA: TGTGCCAGCAGCTTCCCGCCCGGGACAGGCGACCATCGCGAGCAGTACTTC.